What follows are 25 T cell receptor beta chains derived from one specimen sequenced in a study of blood T cell repertoires in COVID-19. The data were produced by immunoSEQ multiplex PCR, yet TCRdb's version contains in-frame clones alone and is incomplete. This sample has 250,000 to 400,000 clones; 70% to 90% occur once, and the top ten carry 1.5% to 2%. Sequencing was carried out using peripheral blood. The receptors were gathered from a woman between 25 and 40 years old with COVID-19, enrolled during active disease.

The J gene is TRBJ2-3, the V gene TRBV2, with unresolved D. CDR1 is SNHLY and CDR2 is FYNNEI in the germline V gene. The CDR3 is 17 residues long. Trimming removed 7 bases from V and 0 bases from J, with 20 bases in between. In nucleotides, the CDR3 is TGTGCCAGCAAGGCCAGGTACTTAGAATCTAGCACAGATACGCAGTATTTT. It specifies CASKARYLESSTDTQYF.

The chain uses TRBV27 and TRBJ2-7, with TRBD1 as a possible D gene (6 bases). In germline, CDR1 is MNHEY, CDR2 SMNVEV (reference sequence). The V gene lost 5 bases and the J gene lost 3 bases, with 14 bases spanning the gap. The CDR3 runs to 14 residues. CDR3 nucleotide sequence: TGTGCCAGCAGTCCCCACAGGGACCTCTACGAGCAGTACGTC. Residues: CASSPHRDLYEQYV.

The CDR3 sequence: CASSQRGDGKAGELFF. The CDR3 DNA reads TGTGCCAGCAGTCAACGGGGGGACGGAAAAGCCGGGGAGCTGTTTTTT. This chain uses TRBV6-2 or TRBV6-3 with TRBJ2-2; 7 nucleotides match TRBD2. CDR1 and CDR2 from the germline V gene are MNHEY and SVGEGT. Trimming removed 5 bases from V and 6 bases from J; junction bases left unmatched: 12. This CDR3 has 16 residues.

The chain is built from TRBV19 and TRBJ1-6; D gene unclear. The ends were cut back, 2 bases at V and 5 bases at J, with 19 bases in the middle. Germline V lookup: CDR1 LNHDA, CDR2 SQIVND (reference sequence). This CDR3 has 18 amino acids. This chain's CDR3 is CASSILFSRMTDNSPLHF. In DNA, the CDR3 is TGTGCCAGTAGTATATTATTTTCTAGGATGACGGATAATTCACCCCTCCACTTT.

The rearrangement joins TRBV25-1 to TRBJ2-5; 8 positions agree with TRBD2. V dropped 5 bases and J dropped 12; count of bases not matched to a gene: 8. The CDR3 extends over 12 amino acids. Germline values: CDR1 MGHDK, CDR2 SYGVNS. The CDR3 sequence: CASSLGGGIKYF. CDR3 in DNA: TGTGCCAGCAGTCTGGGCGGGGGGATCAAGTACTTC.

The V gene is TRBV7-2, the J gene TRBJ1-3; 7 bases are shared with TRBD1. J gave up 8 bases and V 4 bases, and 5 bases lay outside the gene matches. Germline lookup yields CDR1 SGHTA and CDR2 FQGNSA. This CDR3 has 13 residues. The CDR3 spells CASSSRGWDTIYF. In DNA form, the CDR3 reads TGTGCCAGCAGCTCCAGGGGGTGGGACACCATATATTTT.

The V gene is TRBV28, the J gene TRBJ2-7; tentative D call: TRBD1 (5 bases). The CDR3 runs 14 residues. Trimming stripped 2 bases from V and 2 bases from J, with 10 bases between. Per germline, CDR1 MDHEN and CDR2 SYDVKM. CDR3 sequence (DNA): TGTGCCAGCAGTTTACAACAGGCCGCCTACGAGCAGTACGTC. Its translation is CASSLQQAAYEQYV.

The chain combines TRBV19 with TRBJ1-6, with 7 nucleotides matching TRBD1. Germline CDR1 reads LNHDA; CDR2 reads SQIVND (reference sequence). V dropped 11 bases and J dropped 6; count of bases not matched to a gene: 4. This CDR3 contains 12 residues. The CDR3 DNA reads as TGTGCCGGCGGGACAGCTAATTCACCCCTCCACTTT. Residues: CAGGTANSPLHF.

J is TRBJ2-1 and V is TRBV11-3; D gene uncertain. The V gene's germline CDR1 is SGHNT and CDR2 YENEEA. The V and J ends lost 1 base and 5 bases respectively, with 3 bases between them. The CDR3 runs 12 residues. The CDR3 reads CASSLGDNEQFF. The CDR3 region has the DNA TGTGCCAGCAGCTTAGGAGACAATGAGCAGTTCTTC.

The chain uses TRBV7-9 and TRBJ2-3; D is possibly TRBD2 (5 bases). Trimming stripped 3 bases from V and 0 bases from J, with 10 bases between. The CDR3 has 15 amino acids. CDR1 SEHNR and CDR2 FQNEAQ come from the germline V gene (reference sequence). CDR3 in amino acids: CASSFERLSTDTQYF. CDR3 in DNA: TGTGCCAGCAGCTTTGAGAGACTAAGCACAGATACGCAGTATTTT.

This rearrangement joins TRBV11-2 to TRBJ2-1; D is unresolved. This CDR3 has 16 amino acids. Trimming cost V 2 bases and J 0 bases, with 11 bases left between them. Germline loops: CDR1 SGHAT, CDR2 FQNNGV. The CDR3 loop is CASSLPFRSSYNEQFF. The CDR3 DNA follows: TGTGCCAGCAGCTTACCGTTTCGGAGCTCCTACAATGAGCAGTTCTTC.

The V call is TRBV5-6, the J call TRBJ1-2; D perhaps matches TRBD1 (6 bases). From germline, CDR1 is SGHDT and CDR2 YYEEEE. The CDR3 covers 17 residues. Trimming removed 0 bases from V and 6 bases from J, with 21 bases in between. CDR3 residues: CASSLVGAGVMSDGYTF. The DNA for the CDR3 is TGTGCCAGCAGCTTGGTAGGGGCAGGGGTAATGAGCGATGGCTACACCTTC. Complete variable domain (other parts from reference TRBV5-6 and TRBJ1-2): DAGVTQSPTHLIKTRGQQVTLRCSPKSGHDTVSWYQQALGQGPQFIFQYYEEEERQRGNFPDRFSGHQFPNYSSELNVNALLLGDSALYLCASSLVGAGVMSDGYTFGSGTRLTVV.

The chain combines TRBV19 with TRBJ1-1; no reliable D call. This CDR3 is built from 12 residues. With 5 bases removed from V and 11 bases from J, the gap between germline ends came to 15 bases. Germline V gene data show CDR1 as LNHDA and CDR2 as SQIVND (reference sequence). The DNA for the CDR3 is TGTGCCAGTAGTGGGCAGGCCCCTGTGGCTTTCTTT. Residues: CASSGQAPVAFF.

The gene calls are TRBV6-5 and TRBJ1-6; no reliable D call. Germline CDR1 is MNHEY and CDR2 is SVGAGI. This CDR3 is built from 13 residues. Trimming shortened V by 7 bases and J by 12 bases, and 16 bases separated the two germline ends. The CDR3 reads CASNSGKRGPLHF. Here the CDR3 DNA reads TGTGCCAGCAACAGCGGGAAGAGAGGACCCCTCCACTTT.

This clone has at least ten counts. This chain uses TRBV6-5 with TRBJ1-4; D is ambiguous. The CDR3 runs 13 residues. In germline, CDR1 is MNHEY, CDR2 SVGAGI. Trimming left V 6 bases short and J 5 bases short, with 10 bases between. The CDR3: CASREGENEKLFF. The CDR3 DNA follows: TGTGCCAGCAGGGAGGGCGAGAATGAAAAACTGTTTTTT.

This chain uses TRBV6-5 with TRBJ1-5; 9 nucleotides match TRBD1. The ends lost 6 bases at V and 6 bases at J; junction bases unmatched: 9. The CDR3 loop spans 15 amino acids. The germline V gene encodes CDR1 MNHEY and CDR2 SVGAGI. The CDR3 DNA is TGTGCCAGCAGCATACGGACAGGGGCGGGTCAGCCCCAGCATTTT. Amino acids: CASSIRTGAGQPQHF.

The chain is built from TRBV6-5 and TRBJ2-6; D not certain. V shed 6 bases and J shed 4 bases, with 4 bases lying between them. Germline CDR1 reads MNHEY; CDR2 reads SVGAGI. This CDR3 is built from 12 residues. The DNA of the CDR3 is TGTGCCAGCAGACGGGGGGCCAACGTCCTGACTTTC. Residues: CASRRGANVLTF.

CDR3 residues: CASSDHRVGSQPQHF. CDR3 DNA sequence: TGTGCCAGCAGTGACCACAGGGTAGGGAGTCAGCCCCAGCATTTT. The chain uses TRBV6-2 or TRBV6-3 and TRBJ1-5, with a weak D call TRBD1 (6 bases). CDR3 length: 15 amino acids. The V gene's germline CDR1 is MNHEY and CDR2 SVGEGT. With 5 bases removed from V and 6 bases from J, the gap between germline ends came to 17 bases.

This chain joins TRBV7-9 and TRBJ2-2; 9 bases agree with TRBD2. J gave up 5 bases and V 5 bases, and 3 bases lay outside the gene matches. Germline loops: CDR1 SEHNR, CDR2 FQNEAQ (reference sequence). The CDR3 has 14 residues. In DNA form, the CDR3 reads TGTGCCAGCAGCCCCGCGGGGGGGACCGGGGAGCTGTTTTTT. This gives the protein CASSPAGGTGELFF.

The V call is TRBV18, the J call TRBJ1-1, with TRBD1 matching 12 bases. The CDR3 covers 14 residues. Germline CDR1 reads KGHSH; CDR2 reads LQKENI. Losses at the gene ends were 4 bases for V and 8 bases for J; bases not matched to a gene: 5. This CDR3 is CASSRGTGGGEAFF. The CDR3 bases are TGTGCCAGCTCACGCGGGACAGGGGGCGGCGAAGCTTTCTTT.

The chain employs TRBV12-3 or TRBV12-4 and TRBJ2-5; 7 bases are a match to TRBD1. The CDR3 contains 13 residues. V shed 6 bases and J 4 bases; nucleotides not matched to a gene: 5. CDR3 protein: CASRPTGLETQYF. CDR3 in DNA: TGTGCCAGCAGGCCGACAGGGTTAGAGACCCAGTACTTC.

This chain connects TRBV25-1 to TRBJ2-2; 7 positions agree with TRBD1. V gave up 8 bases and J gave up 0 bases; unmatched junction bases: 3. Germline CDR1 MGHDK, CDR2 SYGVNS. CDR3 length equals 14 residues. CDR3 sequence reads: CASGGQSNTGELFF. For the CDR3, the DNA is TGTGCCAGCGGGGGACAGTCGAACACCGGGGAGCTGTTTTTT.

CDR3 bases: TGTGCCAGCAGTCCCAGACAGGGAGAGACTGAAGCTTTCTTT. Translated: CASSPRQGETEAFF. The chain couples TRBV6-5 to TRBJ1-1; 7 bases match TRBD1. This CDR3 spans 14 amino acids. Trimming at V came to 5 bases and at J to 5 bases, leaving 8 bases not matched to a gene. The germline gives CDR1 MNHEY, CDR2 SVGAGI.

The chain employs TRBV5-6 and TRBJ2-1; 11 positions agree with TRBD1. Germline trimming cut 3 bases from V and 9 bases from J; bases unmatched to any gene: 8. CDR3 length equals 15 residues. In germline, CDR1 is SGHDT, CDR2 YYEEEE. In DNA, the CDR3 is TGTGCCAGCAGCTGGGGAGGACAGGGGGCGAGTGAGCAGTTCTTC. It yields the protein CASSWGGQGASEQFF.

The rearrangement uses TRBV27 and TRBJ2-1; no clear D gene. The V end lost 8 bases, the J end lost 0 bases, and 11 bases lay between the germline ends. In germline, CDR1 is MNHEY, CDR2 SMNVEV (reference sequence). The CDR3 sequence is 14 residues long. DNA for the CDR3: TGTGCCAGCCTACCTAGAAGCTCCTACAATGAGCAGTTCTTC. The encoded protein is CASLPRSSYNEQFF.